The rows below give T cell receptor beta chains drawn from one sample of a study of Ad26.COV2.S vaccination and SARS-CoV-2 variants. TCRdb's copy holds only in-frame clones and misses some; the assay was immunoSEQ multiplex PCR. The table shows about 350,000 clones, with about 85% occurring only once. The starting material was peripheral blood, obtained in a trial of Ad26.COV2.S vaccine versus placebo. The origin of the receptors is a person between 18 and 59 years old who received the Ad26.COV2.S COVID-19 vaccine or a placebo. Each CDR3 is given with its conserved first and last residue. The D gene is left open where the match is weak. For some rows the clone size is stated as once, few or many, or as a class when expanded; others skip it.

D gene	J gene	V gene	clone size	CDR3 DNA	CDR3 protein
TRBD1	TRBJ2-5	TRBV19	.	TGTGCCAGTAGCGTCCAAACCCGACAGGGGCTCCAAGAGACCCAGTACTTC	CASSVQTRQGLQETQYF
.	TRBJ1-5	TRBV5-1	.	TGCGCCAGCAGCTTGGGGCCAGCGGGGGCAGCGAATCAGCCCCAGCATTTT	CASSLGPAGAANQPQHF
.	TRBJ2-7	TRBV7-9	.	TGTGCCAGCAGCGCCGGGCGGTGGGAGCAGTACTTC	CASSAGRWEQYF
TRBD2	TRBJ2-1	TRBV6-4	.	TGTGCCAGCAGTAGGAGCGGGAGTATTAATGAGCAGTTCTTC	CASSRSGSINEQFF
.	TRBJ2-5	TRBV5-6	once	TGTGCCAGCAGCTTGATGTCAGGGGCCCAAGAGACCCAGTACTTC	CASSLMSGAQETQYF
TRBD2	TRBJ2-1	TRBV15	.	TGTGCCACCAGCAGAGATCTAGGTCTAGCGGGAGGGAACAATGAGCAGTTCTTC	CATSRDLGLAGGNNEQFF
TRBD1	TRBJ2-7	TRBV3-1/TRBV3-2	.	TGTGCCAGCGGCCGGGACAGGGCCAACGAGCAGTACTTC	CASGRDRANEQYF
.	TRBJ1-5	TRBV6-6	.	TGTGCCAGCAGTCCCACGGCCTTGGGGGGGGCGCGGGGCAATCAGCCCCAGCATTTT	CASSPTALGGARGNQPQHF
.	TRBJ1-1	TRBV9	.	TGTGCCAGCAGCGTAGGCTCAGGGAACACTGAAGCTTTCTTT	CASSVGSGNTEAFF
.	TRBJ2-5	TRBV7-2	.	TGTGCCAGCAGCTTAGGGGCGGGGCCGTACCAAGAGACCCAGTACTTC	CASSLGAGPYQETQYF
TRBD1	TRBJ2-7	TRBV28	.	TGTGCCAGCATCCGGATTGGGACAGGGAACTACGAGCAGTACTTC	CASIRIGTGNYEQYF
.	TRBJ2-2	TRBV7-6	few	TGTGCCAGCAGCTTAGCGGGGGGGCCCGGCGGGGAGCTGTTTTTT	CASSLAGGPGGELFF
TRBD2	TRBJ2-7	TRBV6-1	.	TGTGCCAGCAGTCTGGGACTAGGTACGGACGAGCAGTACTTC	CASSLGLGTDEQYF
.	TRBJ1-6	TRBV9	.	TGTGCCAGCAGCGTGCTACAGCGTAATTCACCCCTCCACTTT	CASSVLQRNSPLHF
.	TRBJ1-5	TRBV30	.	TGTGCCTGGAGTGCGGGTTTTGAGGGCAATCAGCCCCAGCATTTT	CAWSAGFEGNQPQHF
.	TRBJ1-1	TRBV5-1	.	TGCGCCAGCAGCTTGGGGCAGGGCTACACTGAAGCTTTCTTT	CASSLGQGYTEAFF
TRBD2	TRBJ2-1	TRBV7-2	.	TGTGCCAGCAGCCCTGGGACTAGGTCCTACAATGAGCAGTTCTTC	CASSPGTRSYNEQFF
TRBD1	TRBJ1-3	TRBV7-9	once	TGTGCCAGCAGCTTTTCGACAGGGGAAGGGGGAAACACCATATATTTT	CASSFSTGEGGNTIYF
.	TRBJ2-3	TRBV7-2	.	TGTGCCAGCAGCTTAGGAGGACCCGGTACCGCAGATACGCAGTATTTT	CASSLGGPGTADTQYF
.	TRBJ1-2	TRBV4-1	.	TGCGCCAGCAGCCAAGGCGGAAACTATGGCTACACCTTC	CASSQGGNYGYTF
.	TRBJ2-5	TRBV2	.	TGTGCCAGCAGTGCAGTGCTCGGGTACCAAGAGACCCAGTACTTC	CASSAVLGYQETQYF
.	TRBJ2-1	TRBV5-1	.	TGCGCCAGCAGCTTAGGGGGAGGGTCCTACAATGAGCAGTTCTTC	CASSLGGGSYNEQFF
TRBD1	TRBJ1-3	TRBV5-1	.	TGCGCCAGCAGCCCCCAGGGGGCGATTGGAAACACCATATATTTT	CASSPQGAIGNTIYF
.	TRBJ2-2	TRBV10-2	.	TGCGCCAGCGTGGTTCAGAACACCGGGGAGCTGTTTTTT	CASVVQNTGELFF
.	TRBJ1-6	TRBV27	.	TGTGCCAGCAGTTTTACCGGGACGGGTAATTCACCCCTCCACTTT	CASSFTGTGNSPLHF
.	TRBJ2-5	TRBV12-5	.	TGTGCCAATACTGAAGTACAAGAGACCCAGTACTTC	CANTEVQETQYF
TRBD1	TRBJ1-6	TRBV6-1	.	TGTGCCAGCAGTTCGCGGACAGGGAATGATTCACCCCTCCACTTT	CASSSRTGNDSPLHF
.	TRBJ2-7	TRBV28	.	TGTGCCAGCACCCTACAGGGCTTCAGGTCCTACGAGCAGTACTTC	CASTLQGFRSYEQYF
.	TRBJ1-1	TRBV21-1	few	TGTGCCAGCAGGACCCGGGGGGACACTGAAGCTTTCTTT	CASRTRGDTEAFF
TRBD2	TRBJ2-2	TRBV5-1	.	TGCGCCAGCAGCTTGAGCAGCGGGGGGAACACCGGGGAGCTGTTTTTT	CASSLSSGGNTGELFF
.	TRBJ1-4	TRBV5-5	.	TGTGCCAGCAGCTTATTTGCTAATGAAAAACTGTTTTTT	CASSLFANEKLFF
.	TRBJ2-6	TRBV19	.	TGTGCCAGTAGTAGCAGGGGTAGGACTGGGGCCAACGTCCTGACTTTC	CASSSRGRTGANVLTF
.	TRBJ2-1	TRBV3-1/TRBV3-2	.	TGTGCCAGCAGCCTCCGGCAGGATGAGCAGTTCTTC	CASSLRQDEQFF
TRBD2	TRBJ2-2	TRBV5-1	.	TGCGCCAGCAGCATCAAATCTAGCGGGACCAACACCGGGGAGCTGTTTTTT	CASSIKSSGTNTGELFF
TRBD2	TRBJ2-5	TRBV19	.	TGTGCCAGTAGGACTAGCGGGGGAGCTCAAGAGACCCAGTACTTC	CASRTSGGAQETQYF
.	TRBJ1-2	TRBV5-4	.	TGTGCCAGCAACTTGAGGGGGTACTATGGCTACACCTTC	CASNLRGYYGYTF